Listed below are T cell receptor beta chains from one sample, sequenced in a study of technical replicates of blood from a handful of donors. Clones were read by immunoSEQ multiplex PCR, and TCRdb kept only the in-frame ones, dropping some. The data show some 74,000 clones, 95% seen once. The source material was T cells isolated from PBMCs. The receptor set was obtained from a human donor in good health. Both conserved end residues are part of each CDR3. D genes are given only for firm matches. Clone size is shown for a subset of rows, as once, few, many or a class of expanded clone.

V	size	D	J	DNA	CDR3
TRBV4-1	-	TRBD1	TRBJ2-1	TGCGCCAGCAGCCAAATGGGGCCCGGGACAGGGGGCTTTGAGCAGTTCTTC	CASSQMGPGTGGFEQFF
TRBV7-2	-	TRBD1	TRBJ1-5	TGTGCCAGCAGCGCTCAAAGCGGGACAGGGAATCAGCCCCAGCATTTT	CASSAQSGTGNQPQHF
TRBV6-5	-	-	TRBJ1-2	TGTGCCAGCACTCAACGAGCAGCGGAGGGCTATGGCTACACCTTC	CASTQRAAEGYGYTF
TRBV4-1	-	TRBD1	TRBJ2-1	TGCGCCAGCAGCCAAGATTTTGTCGAGACAGGGGGCCGGGGTGAGCAGTTCTTC	CASSQDFVETGGRGEQFF
TRBV5-4	-	TRBD2	TRBJ2-2	TGTGCCAGCAGCTTGGGTTGGACTAGAAGGACCGGGGAGCTGTTTTTT	CASSLGWTRRTGELFF
TRBV27	once	-	TRBJ2-2	TGTGCCAGCAGCCGGACTGCCACCGGGGAGCTGTTTTTT	CASSRTATGELFF
TRBV5-1	-	-	TRBJ1-2	TGCGCCAGCAGCCCCCCGGATAGGGGGAACTATGGCTACACCTTC	CASSPPDRGNYGYTF
TRBV5-1	-	-	TRBJ2-7	TGCGCCAGCAGCTGGAACCAGGGGTACGGCTACGAGCAGTACTTC	CASSWNQGYGYEQYF
TRBV10-3	-	TRBD2	TRBJ2-1	TGTGCCATCAGTGAGGGGCTAGCGGGGCGGAGCTCCTACAATGAGCAGTTCTTC	CAISEGLAGRSSYNEQFF
TRBV5-1	-	TRBD1	TRBJ1-2	TGCGCCAGCAGCAAAGGACAGGGATCGGACTATGGCTACACCTTC	CASSKGQGSDYGYTF
TRBV21-1	-	-	TRBJ1-1	TGTGCCAGCAGCAAAGGAGATGAAGCTTTCTTT	CASSKGDEAFF
TRBV27	-	-	TRBJ2-5	TGTGCCAGCAGTTTTGTGGACAGCTACCAAGAGACCCAGTACTTC	CASSFVDSYQETQYF
TRBV10-3	-	-	TRBJ1-3	TGTGCCATCAGTCAATCGCCAGACTCTGGAAACACCATATATTTT	CAISQSPDSGNTIYF
TRBV7-8	medium-sized	-	TRBJ2-7	TGTGCCAGCACCCCCTCCAGGGGTCTCCACGAGCAGTACTTC	CASTPSRGLHEQYF
TRBV6-1	-	TRBD1	TRBJ2-5	TGTGCCAGCAGTGGGACAGGGGAGACCCAGTACTTC	CASSGTGETQYF
TRBV20-1	-	-	TRBJ2-7	TGCACATTTCCGGGGAGAGACGAGCAGTACTTC	CTFPGRDEQYF
TRBV7-9	once	-	TRBJ1-5	TGTGCCAGCAGCTCCTCTGAACAGGCGGGGATTCAGCCCCAGCATTTT	CASSSSEQAGIQPQHF
TRBV5-4	-	-	TRBJ2-5	TGTGCCAGCAGCTTGGGTGGCGGGGAGAAGACCCAGTACTTC	CASSLGGGEKTQYF
TRBV6-1	-	-	TRBJ2-2	TGTGCCAGCTCGGGGTCCACCGGGGAGCTGTTTTTT	CASSGSTGELFF
TRBV27	-	TRBD2	TRBJ2-7	TGTGCCAGCAGTTTATCTCCGGGAGGTACCTACGAGCAGTACTTC	CASSLSPGGTYEQYF
TRBV6-5	-	-	TRBJ1-5	TGTGCCAGCAGTTACTCGAGGCATCAGCCCCAGCATTTT	CASSYSRHQPQHF
TRBV7-3	-	-	TRBJ2-2	TGTGCCAGCAGCTACCGAGGACAGCCGGGGAACACCGGGGAGCTGTTTTTT	CASSYRGQPGNTGELFF
TRBV7-6	-	-	TRBJ2-6	TGTGCCAGCAGCCCCCGTTCGCCAGATTCTGGGGCCAACGTCCTGACTTTC	CASSPRSPDSGANVLTF
TRBV11-2	-	TRBD1	TRBJ2-7	TGTGCCAGCAGCTCCCCCGGACAGGGGGTATTCCACGAGCAGTACTTC	CASSSPGQGVFHEQYF
TRBV11-2	few	-	TRBJ1-2	TGTGCCAGCAGCTTAGACCGGGCCGGAGGGCGGTTCGACTTC	CASSLDRAGGRFDF
TRBV4-1	-	TRBD2	TRBJ2-7	TGCGCCAGCAGCCAAGAGGGACTAGCGGGAGACGAGCAGTACTTC	CASSQEGLAGDEQYF
TRBV4-2	-	TRBD2	TRBJ2-2	TGTGCCAGCAGCCAAGAACAGCGGGGGGGCCTGGGGGCCACCGGGGAGCTGTTTTTT	CASSQEQRGGLGATGELFF
TRBV11-2	-	-	TRBJ2-2	TGTGCCAGCAGCCCACCTACCTGGACCTGGGAGAGAACCGGGGAGCTGTTTTTT	CASSPPTWTWERTGELFF
TRBV6-1	-	-	TRBJ1-2	TGTGCCAGCAGTGAAGCGCTTCTGGAAGGGGCTGACACCTTC	CASSEALLEGADTF
TRBV5-1	-	-	TRBJ1-1	TGCGCCAGCAGCGTGACAGCGAACACTGAAGCTTTCTTT	CASSVTANTEAFF
TRBV4-1	-	TRBD2	TRBJ2-2	TGCGCCAGCAGCCAACCGGGACTAGCGGGAGGGCCGGACACCGGGGAGCTGTTTTTT	CASSQPGLAGGPDTGELFF
TRBV9	-	-	TRBJ2-6	TGTGCCAGCAGCCTTAAACTATCGTCCTTCTCTGGGGCCAACGTCCTGACTTTC	CASSLKLSSFSGANVLTF
TRBV15	-	TRBD2	TRBJ2-7	TGTGCCACCAGCGGAAAGGGAGGGTACGAGCAGTACTTC	CATSGKGGYEQYF
TRBV6-5	once	-	TRBJ2-3	TGTGCCAGCAGGACCGGGACACTTACATCAGATACGCAGTATTTT	CASRTGTLTSDTQYF
TRBV5-1	-	-	TRBJ1-3	TGCGCCAGCAGCTTGGCCCCGGGAGGAGACTCTGGAAACACCATATATTTT	CASSLAPGGDSGNTIYF
TRBV23-1	-	-	TRBJ1-6	TGCGCCAGCAAACCAGGGCCACCCCTCCACTTT	CASKPGPPLHF
TRBV15	-	TRBD2	TRBJ2-5	TGTGCCACCAGCAGACTAGCGGGGGGGCTTCAAGAGACCCAGTACTTC	CATSRLAGGLQETQYF
TRBV6-6	-	TRBD2	TRBJ2-1	TGTGCCAGCAGTTACAGTACGAGACTAGCGAAGAATGAGCAGTTCTTC	CASSYSTRLAKNEQFF
TRBV30	-	-	TRBJ2-3	TGTGCCTGGACCCCGATACAACAGTACACAGATACGCAGTATTTT	CAWTPIQQYTDTQYF
TRBV7-3	-	TRBD2	TRBJ2-3	TGTGCCAGCAGCCGATCGGGCCAGAGCGGGGCAGATACGCAGTATTTT	CASSRSGQSGADTQYF
TRBV4-1	-	TRBD2	TRBJ2-3	TGCGCCAGCAGCCAAGGATTAATCCGGCGGGGGGACACAGATACGCAGTATTTT	CASSQGLIRRGDTDTQYF
TRBV15	-	-	TRBJ2-5	TGTGCCACCAGCAGGGGGGAGGCTAGGGAGACCCAGTACTTC	CATSRGEARETQYF
TRBV27	-	TRBD1	TRBJ1-2	TGTGCCAGCAGTTTATCCCCAGCAGGGGGTGGCTACACCTTC	CASSLSPAGGGYTF
TRBV30	-	TRBD1	TRBJ2-3	TGTGCCTGGACACCGGGACAGGGTGAATGGGATACGCAGTATTTT	CAWTPGQGEWDTQYF
TRBV11-3	-	-	TRBJ2-5	TGTGCCAGCAGCTACGGGATACAAGAGACCCAGTACTTC	CASSYGIQETQYF
TRBV2	-	-	TRBJ2-1	TGTGCCAGCAGAGAAGAAGCGGAGACTGAGCAGTTCTTC	CASREEAETEQFF
TRBV4-1	-	-	TRBJ1-1	TGCGCCAGCAGCCAGAAGCTGGACACTGAAGCTTTCTTT	CASSQKLDTEAFF
TRBV6-1	-	TRBD2	TRBJ2-3	TGTGCCAGCAGTGCGACTAGCGGGGGACGCACAGATACGCAGTATTTT	CASSATSGGRTDTQYF
TRBV5-4	-	-	TRBJ2-7	TGTGCCAGCAGCTTACTCCAGGGTGACGAGCAGTACTTC	CASSLLQGDEQYF
TRBV28	-	-	TRBJ1-1	TGTGCCACCCGGGACTTTCGAATCTCTGAAGCTTTCTTT	CATRDFRISEAFF
TRBV2	-	-	TRBJ2-1	TGTGCCAGCAGCGGAGGGCCGGGGTGGGAGGACAATGAGCAGTTCTTC	CASSGGPGWEDNEQFF
TRBV11-2	-	TRBD2	TRBJ2-7	TGTGCCAGCAGGTCGACCGGGACTAGCGTCTCCTACGAGCAGTACTTC	CASRSTGTSVSYEQYF
TRBV6-6	-	TRBD2	TRBJ2-7	TGTGCCAGCAGTTACGGCAGACTAGCCGCCTACGAGCAGTACTTC	CASSYGRLAAYEQYF
TRBV4-1	once	TRBD1	TRBJ2-7	TGCGCCAGCAGCCCCCGACAGGGGATCAACGAGCAGTACTTC	CASSPRQGINEQYF
TRBV7-9	-	-	TRBJ2-2	TGTGCCAGCAGCTACGAGGGATGGGACAAATCGACCGGGGAGCTGTTTTTT	CASSYEGWDKSTGELFF
TRBV5-4	-	TRBD1	TRBJ1-6	TGTGCCAGCAGCTTGAAGGGGAGCGGACAGGGTGATTCACCCCTCCACTTT	CASSLKGSGQGDSPLHF
TRBV7-2	-	-	TRBJ1-2	TGTGCCAGCAGCGCTCAGAGGGTCTATGGCTACACCTTC	CASSAQRVYGYTF
TRBV6-6	-	TRBD1	TRBJ1-2	TGTGCCAGCACCACGGGGACAGGGTTTATCGAAAATGGCTACACCTTC	CASTTGTGFIENGYTF
TRBV7-2	once	TRBD2	TRBJ2-3	TGTGCCAGCAGCTTAGGGGTAGCGGGAGGGTCGGATACGCAGTATTTT	CASSLGVAGGSDTQYF